These 16 T cell receptor beta chains came from one sample sequenced in a study of blood T cell repertoires in COVID-19. The repertoire was sequenced with immunoSEQ multiplex PCR; TCRdb's copy has only in-frame clones and lacks some. The table shows approximately 300,000 clones, with roughly 90% occurring only once. Sequencing input: peripheral blood. The receptors originated from a man between 18 and 29 years old who had recovered from COVID-19.

The V gene is TRBV4-1, the J gene TRBJ1-2; TRBD1 aligns across 8 bases. The V gene's germline CDR1 is MGHRA and CDR2 YSYEKL. The CDR3 is 22 amino acids. The V segment lost 0 bases and the J segment 3 bases; nucleotides outside the gene matches: 24. The CDR3 DNA reads as TGCGCCAGCAGCCAAGACCTAACACCGCAGGGACAGGTCTTTACGAAATACTATGGCTACACCTTC. The encoded protein is CASSQDLTPQGQVFTKYYGYTF.

J is TRBJ2-7 and V is TRBV19; TRBD1 matches 8 bases. This CDR3 has 14 amino acids. Germline lookup yields CDR1 LNHDA and CDR2 SQIVND (reference sequence). V shed 7 bases, J shed 0 bases, and the junction held 5 bases outside the gene matches. CDR3 DNA sequence: TGTGCCAGTACCCGGGACAGGAACTCCTACGAGCAGTACTTC. It encodes CASTRDRNSYEQYF.

The chain links TRBV19 to TRBJ2-7, with TRBD1 as a possible D gene (5 bases). With 1 base removed from V and 3 bases from J, the gap between germline ends came to 10 bases. The CDR3 sequence is 14 residues long. Germline V gene data show CDR1 as LNHDA and CDR2 as SQIVND (reference sequence). The CDR3: CASSIGQQYYEQYF. The CDR3 DNA reads as TGTGCCAGTAGTATAGGACAGCAGTACTACGAGCAGTACTTC.

The J gene is TRBJ1-1, the V gene TRBV7-9; perhaps TRBD1 as D (6 bases). Germline-derived CDR1 and CDR2 are SEHNR and FQNEAQ (reference sequence). The CDR3 runs 14 residues. The ends were cut back, 6 bases at V and 3 bases at J, with 14 bases in the middle. DNA of the CDR3: TGTGCCAGCAGGACGATCCCAGGGGACACTGAAGCTTTCTTT. Translation gives CASRTIPGDTEAFF.

The chain has TRBV7-9 and TRBJ2-2, with D perhaps TRBD1 (6 bases). Germline lookup yields CDR1 SEHNR and CDR2 FQNEAQ (reference sequence). Trimming took 0 bases from V and 9 from J, leaving 17 bases between them. This CDR3 has 16 residues. The CDR3 loop reads CASSLALAGARRELFF. DNA of the CDR3: TGTGCCAGCAGCTTAGCGTTAGCAGGGGCCCGCCGGGAGCTGTTTTTT.

The J gene is TRBJ1-2, the V gene TRBV30; 7 bases are shared with TRBD1. This CDR3 region has 14 residues. Unmatched junction bases numbered 5, after V lost 1 base and J lost 3 bases. The germline V gene encodes CDR1 GTSNPN and CDR2 SVGIG (reference sequence). The CDR3 nucleotides are TGTGCCTGGAGTGAGGCCAGGGGGGACTATGGCTACACCTTC. This gives the protein CAWSEARGDYGYTF.

This clone came up a few times. This chain links TRBV7-3 with TRBJ1-1; D uncertain. The CDR3 is 10 residues long. CDR1 and CDR2 (germline): SGHTA, FQGTGA. CDR3 DNA sequence: TGTGACCTAGGCCGCACTGAAGCTTTCTTT. As protein: CDLGRTEAFF.

The V call is TRBV5-1, the J call TRBJ2-1; weak D call: TRBD1 (6 bases). The CDR3 length is 15 residues. Trimming shortened V by 4 bases and J by 3 bases, and 14 bases separated the two germline ends. The germline gives CDR1 SGHRS, CDR2 YFSETQ. CDR3 sequence (DNA): TGCGCCAGCAGCCAGCCAGGGGCAGTCTACAATGAGCAGTTCTTC. It codes for CASSQPGAVYNEQFF.

The CDR3 coding sequence is TGCGCCAGCAGTCGCGTCGCCGCGAACACCGGGGAGCTGTTTTTT. Translating gives CASSRVAANTGELFF. The chain employs TRBV23-1 and TRBJ2-2; no definite D call. TRBV23-1 has ORF status, its function being uncertain. The CDR3 loop spans 15 amino acids. V was clipped by 4 bases and J by 0 bases, with 9 bases between them.

CDR3 in DNA: TGTGCCAGCACTTATCGCGGCGGCTACACTGAAGCTTTCTTT. Amino acids: CASTYRGGYTEAFF. The gene calls are TRBV6-6 and TRBJ1-1, with unresolved D. Trimming stripped 7 bases from V and 3 bases from J, with 15 bases between. This CDR3 is built from 14 residues. From germline, CDR1 is MNHNY and CDR2 SVGAGI (reference sequence).

Note on this clone: Other DNA sequences in this specimen translate into the identical CDR3. V gene TRBV19 combines with J gene TRBJ1-4; maybe TRBD1 (6 bases). Trimming removed 5 bases from V and 2 bases from J, with 9 bases in between. The V gene's germline CDR1 is LNHDA and CDR2 SQIVND (reference sequence). This CDR3 spans 14 amino acids. CDR3 nucleotide sequence: TGTGCCAGTAGTCCGCAGGGGACTAATGAAAAACTGTTTTTT. It specifies CASSPQGTNEKLFF. Supplemented by reference TRBV19 and TRBJ1-4, the full variable domain reads DGGITQSPKYLFRKEGQNVTLSCEQNLNHDAMYWYRQDPGQGLRLIYYSQIVNDFQKGDIAEGYSVSREKKESFPLTVTSAQKNPTAFYLCASSPQGTNEKLFFGSGTQLSVL.

This rearrangement joins TRBV14 to TRBJ1-4; 9 positions match TRBD1. J was trimmed by 2 bases and V by 2 bases; bases with no gene match: 3. CDR1 is SGHDN, CDR2 FVKESK, per germline. CDR3 length equals 16 residues. CDR3 coding DNA: TGTGCCAGCAGCCAATTCGGGACAGGGACTAATGAAAAACTGTTTTTT. It is translated as CASSQFGTGTNEKLFF.

V is TRBV5-6 and J is TRBJ2-2; possible D gene TRBD1, 6 bases. The ends were cut back, 3 bases at V and 5 bases at J, with 17 bases in the middle. The CDR3 is 16 amino acids. Germline V gives CDR1 SGHDT, CDR2 YYEEEE. CDR3 sequence: CASSWGPGTGTGELFF. CDR3 sequence (DNA): TGTGCCAGCAGCTGGGGGCCAGGAACTGGTACCGGGGAGCTGTTTTTT.

J is TRBJ1-5 and V is TRBV4-1, with 8 bases aligning to TRBD1. This CDR3 has 16 amino acids. The V gene end was trimmed by 1 base and the J gene end by 6 bases; junction bases not matched to a gene: 8. Germline V lookup: CDR1 MGHRA, CDR2 YSYEKL. The CDR3 loop reads CASSQAGDGQGQPQHF. DNA of the CDR3: TGCGCCAGCAGCCAAGCCGGCGACGGACAGGGTCAGCCCCAGCATTTT.

This chain links TRBV15 with TRBJ1-1; D is possibly TRBD1 (5 bases). The V end was cut by 3 bases, the J end by 4 bases, with 15 bases between. The CDR3 spans 15 residues. The V gene's germline CDR1 is LNHNV and CDR2 YYDKDF (reference sequence). DNA for the CDR3: TGTGCCACCAGCAGGACCCGGGGGTGGGCCACTGAAGCTTTCTTT. The encoded protein is CATSRTRGWATEAFF.

The CDR3 DNA reads as TGTGCCTGGAGTGCCCCTACAGGGGCGGCTAACTATGGCTACACCTTC. Translated, it gives CAWSAPTGAANYGYTF. The chain employs TRBV30 and TRBJ1-2, with 7 bases matching TRBD1. CDR3 length equals 16 residues. The V gene's germline CDR1 is GTSNPN and CDR2 SVGIG (reference sequence). With V trimmed by 1 base and J by 0 bases, 8 bases remained unmatched.